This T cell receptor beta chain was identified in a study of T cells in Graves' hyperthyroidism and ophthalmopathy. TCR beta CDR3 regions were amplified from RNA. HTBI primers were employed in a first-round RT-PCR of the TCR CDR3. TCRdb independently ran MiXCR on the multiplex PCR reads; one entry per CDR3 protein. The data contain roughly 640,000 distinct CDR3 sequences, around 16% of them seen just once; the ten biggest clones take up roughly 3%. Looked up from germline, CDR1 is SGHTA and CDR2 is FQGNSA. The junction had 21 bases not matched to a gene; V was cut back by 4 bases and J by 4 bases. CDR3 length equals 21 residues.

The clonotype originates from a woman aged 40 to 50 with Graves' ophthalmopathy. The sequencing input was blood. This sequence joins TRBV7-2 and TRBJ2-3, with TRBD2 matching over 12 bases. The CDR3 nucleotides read TGTGCCAGCAGCTCAAACCCTACCTGGGTTCTAGCGGGAGGGCCGTCAGATACGCAGTATTTT. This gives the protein CASSSNPTWVLAGGPSDTQYF.